These 32 T cell receptor beta chains were sequenced from one sample in a study of spatial heterogeneity in lung cancer. Time point reported: sample taken at primary tumor resection. Material for sequencing was whole RNA from tumor, nontumor lung or frozen PBMC, left unsorted. TCRdb reanalysed the 5' RACE reads using MiXCR and keeps one entry per CDR3 protein. The sample lists 7,000 or so distinct CDR3 sequences, 5% to 5.5% occurring once. Specimen: normal lung tissue next to the tumor, collected at surgery. These receptors came from a female donor with early-stage non-small cell lung cancer.

This clonotype occurred many times. The chain has TRBV19 and TRBJ2-7; D call uncertain. The CDR3 extends over 12 amino acids. Germline assignment: CDR1 LNHDA and CDR2 SQIVND (reference sequence). V was trimmed by 7 bases and J by 0 bases, leaving 7 bases between them. DNA of the CDR3: TGTGCCAGTACCCCTAGCTCCTACGAGCAGTACTTC. This encodes CASTPSSYEQYF.

Ten or more counts support this clonotype. The chain carries TRBV5-1 and TRBJ2-7, with a weak D call TRBD2 (6 bases). Trimming left V 4 bases short and J 9 bases short, with 14 bases between. The germline V gene has CDR1 SGHRS and CDR2 YFSETQ. The CDR3 consists of 12 residues. CDR3 DNA: TGCGCCAGCAGCATTGACGGGGAGGTGCAGTACTTC. Protein sequence: CASSIDGEVQYF. Complete variable domain (other parts from reference TRBV5-1 and TRBJ2-7): KAGVTQTPRYLIKTRGQQVTLSCSPISGHRSVSWYQQTPGQGLQFLFEYFSETQRNKGNFPGRFSGRQFSNSRSEMNVSTLELGDSALYLCASSIDGEVQYFGPGTRLTVT.

By sample fraction, this clonotype is medium-sized. The J gene is TRBJ2-7, the V gene TRBV10-3; unclear D gene. CDR3 length: 14 amino acids. The V end lost 2 bases, the J end lost 3 bases, and 11 bases lay between the germline ends. The V gene's germline CDR1 is ENHRY and CDR2 SYGVKD. CDR3 nucleotides: TGTGCCATCAGTGAGCCAAGGTGGGGCTACGAGCAGTACTTC. It yields the protein CAISEPRWGYEQYF.

This clonotype was found many times. The CDR3, as DNA: TGCAGTGCTAGAGGTCTAGCGGGACGTTGGGTAGACGAGCAGTACTTC. Protein product: CSARGLAGRWVDEQYF. This chain connects TRBV20-1 to TRBJ2-7, with 9 bases that match TRBD2. Germline CDR1 is DFQATT and CDR2 is SNEGSKA (reference sequence). V was clipped by 1 base and J by 5 bases; unmatched bases: 12. The CDR3 runs to 16 residues.

This clonotype was recorded at least ten times. The chain joins TRBV5-1 to TRBJ1-1, with D unresolved. CDR3 size: 16 residues. Germline V CDR1 and CDR2: SGHRS, YFSETQ. Trimming took 0 bases from V and 1 from J, leaving 13 bases between them. Written as DNA, the CDR3 is TGCGCCAGCAGCTTGGTGTCCGGACGGCAGAACACTGAAGCTTTCTTT. Protein product: CASSLVSGRQNTEAFF.

In its sample, this clonotype was seen a few times. The chain carries TRBV27 and TRBJ2-5, with 8 bases aligning to TRBD1. The V segment lost 3 bases and the J segment 5 bases; nucleotides outside the gene matches: 5. The CDR3 is 14 residues long. The germline gives CDR1 MNHEY, CDR2 SMNVEV (reference sequence). The CDR3 loop is CASSLDRALETQYF. The CDR3 nucleotides are TGTGCCAGCAGTTTGGACAGGGCGTTGGAGACCCAGTACTTC.

This clonotype was seen repeatedly, ten times or more. A read error may produce the germline difference seen at one junction end. This chain joins TRBV6-1 and TRBJ2-5; D not resolved. The germline V gene encodes CDR1 MNHNS and CDR2 SASEGT. This CDR3 has 10 residues. The CDR3 sequence: CASREETQYF. The CDR3, as DNA: TGTGCCAGCAGAGAAGAGACCCAGTACTTC.

Worth noting for this clonotype: The CDR3 does not close with the conserved phenylalanine or tryptophan, likely indicating a read error. The chain combines TRBV9 with TRBJ2-1; D unclear. This CDR3 spans 13 amino acids. Germline V gene sequence: CDR1 SGDLS, CDR2 YYNGEE. Trimming shortened V by 4 bases and J by 5 bases, and 10 bases separated the two germline ends. CDR3 region: CASSTRPDNEQFY. CDR3 nucleotides: TGTGCCAGCAGCACCCGACCCGACAATGAGCAGTTCTAT.

This clonotype ranks as medium-sized. V gene TRBV20-1 combines with J gene TRBJ2-7, with 7 bases lining up with TRBD1. V trimming: 3 bases; J trimming: 5 bases; junction bases outside the gene matches: 4. The CDR3 loop spans 12 amino acids. CDR1 and CDR2 (germline): DFQATT, SNEGSKA (reference sequence). The CDR3 sequence is CSARLQGDEQYF. CDR3 DNA sequence: TGCAGTGCTAGGCTCCAGGGGGACGAGCAGTACTTC.

This clonotype is judged large. This chain links TRBV10-3 with TRBJ2-6, with D uncertain. This CDR3 comprises 15 residues. The germline CDR1 and CDR2 sequences are ENHRY and SYGVKD. V was pared by 2 bases and J by 0 bases, with 5 bases between. The CDR3 protein is CAISEPASGANVLTF. The CDR3 region has the DNA TGTGCCATCAGTGAGCCCGCCTCTGGGGCCAACGTCCTGACTTTC.

Within the sample, this clonotype is medium-sized (0.01 to 0.1%). The CDR3 protein is CASRLDNSGANVLTF. CDR3 sequence (DNA): TGTGCCAGCAGGCTGGACAACTCTGGGGCCAACGTCCTGACTTTC. The chain combines TRBV11-3 with TRBJ2-6; possibly TRBD1 for D (5 bases). With 6 bases removed from V and 0 bases from J, the gap between germline ends came to 9 bases. The CDR3 consists of 15 residues. Germline assignment: CDR1 SGHNT and CDR2 YENEEA.

This clonotype has a count of ten or more. This chain connects TRBV7-2 to TRBJ2-5, with 7 bases aligning to TRBD2. Losses at the gene ends were 6 bases for V and 5 bases for J; bases not matched to a gene: 9. CDR3 length: 14 residues. Germline CDR1 and CDR2: SGHTA and FQGNSA. In DNA, the CDR3 is TGTGCCAGCAGTCCGACCAGACTAGCTGAGACCCAGTACTTC. Protein product: CASSPTRLAETQYF.

This clonotype counts as medium-sized. The chain carries TRBV7-9 and TRBJ2-2; perhaps TRBD1 as D (6 bases). The germline gives CDR1 SEHNR, CDR2 FQNEAQ (reference sequence). The CDR3 has 15 residues. V gave up 7 bases and J gave up 1 base, with 13 bases separating them. This CDR3 reads CASNPTGRNTGELFF. CDR3 DNA sequence: TGTGCCAGCAACCCAACAGGGAGGAACACCGGGGAGCTGTTTTTT.

In this sample, this clonotype is medium-sized. V is TRBV27 and J is TRBJ1-1, with D possibly being TRBD1 (6 bases). Germline CDR1 reads MNHEY; CDR2 reads SMNVEV (reference sequence). This CDR3 is built from 12 residues. Trimming pared 8 bases from V and 8 bases from J, leaving 15 bases between. CDR3 nucleotides: TGTGCCAGCGGTCTTGGGGGGCGCGAAGCTTTCTTT. It yields the protein CASGLGGREAFF.

CDR3 sequence: CASRSYRGSYNEQFF. The CDR3 coding sequence is TGTGCCAGCCGGTCTTACAGGGGGTCCTACAATGAGCAGTTCTTC. V and J are TRBV6-5 and TRBJ2-1; the match to TRBD1 covers 8 bases. CDR3 length: 15 amino acids. Per germline, CDR1 MNHEY and CDR2 SVGAGI. Losses at the gene ends were 8 bases for V and 1 base for J; bases not matched to a gene: 7.

This clonotype is labeled medium-sized. The chain carries TRBV20-1 and TRBJ2-1; TRBD1 agrees at 10 bases. The junction had 5 bases not matched to a gene; V was cut back by 6 bases and J by 3 bases. Germline CDR1 and CDR2: DFQATT and SNEGSKA (reference sequence). CDR3 size: 14 residues. The DNA of the CDR3 is TGCAGTGCCAGGACAGGGGGAGACTACAATGAGCAGTTCTTC. It translates to CSARTGGDYNEQFF.

This clonotype was seen ten or more times. This chain links TRBV28 with TRBJ2-1; 10 bases map to TRBD2. CDR3 size: 14 residues. Germline lookup yields CDR1 MDHEN and CDR2 SYDVKM. V lost 8 bases, J lost 8 bases, and 9 bases stayed unmatched. The CDR3 is CASAPSGSLYEQFF. The CDR3 nucleotides are TGTGCCAGCGCCCCTAGCGGGAGTCTCTATGAGCAGTTCTTC.

This clonotype was detected ten times or more. This chain connects TRBV24-1 to TRBJ2-5; the match to TRBD1 covers 10 bases. V was pared by 9 bases and J by 5 bases, with 8 bases of the junction left unmatched. From germline, CDR1 is KGHDR and CDR2 SFDVKD. CDR3 length equals 14 residues. The CDR3 DNA reads as TGTGCCACCCAGCGCGGGACAGGGGAGGAGACCCAGTACTTC. Its translation: CATQRGTGEETQYF.

In its sample, this clonotype ranks as medium-sized. The genes are TRBV7-9 and TRBJ2-1; a weak D match, TRBD2 (5 bases). The V gene lost 5 bases and the J gene lost 9 bases, with 8 bases spanning the gap. The V gene's germline CDR1 is SEHNR and CDR2 FQNEAQ (reference sequence). This CDR3 contains 11 residues. The chain's CDR3 is CASSPGFEQFF. CDR3 DNA: TGTGCCAGCAGCCCGGGATTTGAGCAGTTCTTC.

This clonotype qualifies as medium-sized. J is TRBJ1-3 and V is TRBV7-8; tentative D call: TRBD1 (6 bases). This CDR3 contains 19 residues. Trimming shortened V by 1 base and J by 1 base, and 20 bases separated the two germline ends. CDR1 and CDR2 (germline): SGHVS, FQNEAQ. The CDR3 DNA reads TGTGCCAGCAGCTTAGGGGGCTACAGGGAATTAAGATCTGGAAACACCATATATTTT. Its translation: CASSLGGYRELRSGNTIYF.

This clonotype is judged medium-sized. V usage is TRBV28 and J usage is TRBJ2-1, with 9 nucleotides matching TRBD1. V shed 4 bases, J shed 5 bases, and the junction held 6 bases outside the gene matches. The CDR3 length is 15 residues. Looked up from germline, CDR1 is MDHEN and CDR2 is SYDVKM. CDR3 protein: CASSSAGQGDNEQFF. CDR3 DNA sequence: TGTGCCAGCAGTTCAGCGGGACAGGGTGACAATGAGCAGTTCTTC.

This clonotype is medium-sized within its sample. The V and J genes are TRBV7-6 and TRBJ2-5; 7 bases align to TRBD1. With 4 bases clipped from V and 2 bases from J, the junction kept 13 bases outside the gene matches. Germline V CDR1 and CDR2: SGHVS, FNYEAQ. The CDR3 sequence is 17 residues long. The CDR3 nucleotides are TGTGCCAGCAGCTCCCCCCGGCAGGGGGTGACGCAAGAGACCCAGTACTTC. It translates to CASSSPRQGVTQETQYF.

This clonotype was seen at least ten times. CDR3 nucleotide sequence: TGTGCCATCAGGGACCAGGGGAGAGAGCAGTTCTTC. It codes for CAIRDQGREQFF. The J gene is TRBJ2-1, the V gene TRBV10-3; perhaps TRBD1 as D (6 bases). The V gene's germline CDR1 is ENHRY and CDR2 SYGVKD. The V end was cut by 6 bases, the J end by 10 bases, with 13 bases between. The CDR3 runs 12 residues.

This clonotype was observed many times. The chain's CDR3 is CSARGHSYEQYF. The CDR3 nucleotides are TGCAGTGCTAGAGGACATTCCTACGAGCAGTACTTC. The chain joins TRBV20-1 to TRBJ2-7; D is unclear. The germline gives CDR1 DFQATT, CDR2 SNEGSKA (reference sequence). This CDR3 spans 12 amino acids. The V and J ends lost 1 base and 1 base respectively, with 5 bases between them.

The gene calls are TRBV27 and TRBJ2-1; D is undetermined. The CDR3 covers 14 residues. Trimming pared 3 bases from V and 3 bases from J, leaving 9 bases between. Germline V CDR1 and CDR2: MNHEY, SMNVEV (reference sequence). This CDR3 reads CASSFLSDYNEQFF. CDR3 coding DNA: TGTGCCAGCAGTTTCTTGTCGGACTACAATGAGCAGTTCTTC.

This clonotype was seen at least ten times. V and J are TRBV12-3 or TRBV12-4 and TRBJ2-6; D possibly corresponds to TRBD2 (6 bases). The V end was cut by 4 bases, the J end by 0 bases, with 19 bases between. This CDR3 contains 19 residues. CDR3: CASSSPWGVERSGANVLTF. CDR3 nucleotides: TGTGCCAGCAGTTCCCCTTGGGGGGTTGAACGCTCTGGGGCCAACGTCCTGACTTTC.

This clonotype was seen many times. The genes are TRBV4-2 and TRBJ2-3; D gene uncertain. CDR3 size: 16 residues. V lost 4 bases and J lost 0, with 14 bases in between. Germline CDR1 and CDR2: LGHNA and YNFKEQ. The CDR3 DNA reads TGTGCCAGCAGCCCCGGTCCTGGTCCGAGCACAGATACGCAGTATTTT. It encodes CASSPGPGPSTDTQYF.

By sample fraction, this clonotype is medium-sized. This chain joins TRBV28 and TRBJ2-6; D is undetermined. The CDR3 runs 13 residues. CDR1 is MDHEN, CDR2 SYDVKM, per germline. V was shortened by 4 bases and J by 3 bases, with 4 bases between the two germline ends. CDR3 amino acids: CASSWGGANVLTF. The DNA for the CDR3 is TGTGCCAGCAGTTGGGGTGGGGCCAACGTCCTGACTTTC. The full variable domain, completed using reference TRBV28 and TRBJ2-6, is DVKVTQSSRYLVKRTGEKVFLECVQDMDHENMFWYRQDPGLGLRLIYFSYDVKMKEKGDIPEGYSVSREKKERFSLILESASTNQTSMYLCASSWGGANVLTFGAGSRLTVL.

This clonotype was seen more than once but under ten times. The V gene is TRBV7-9, the J gene TRBJ1-6; TRBD1 is a possible D gene (5 bases). Germline V CDR1 and CDR2: SEHNR, FQNEAQ (reference sequence). This CDR3 spans 13 amino acids. Trimming left V 5 bases short and J 13 bases short, with 15 bases between. The CDR3 here is CASSPIQGNPLHF. The CDR3 DNA follows: TGTGCCAGCAGCCCCATCCAGGGTAACCCCCTCCACTTT.

The CDR3 spells CASSLGRTGTRNQPQHF. As DNA, the CDR3 is TGTGCCAGCAGTTTAGGGCGGACAGGGACGAGGAATCAGCCCCAGCATTTT. The J gene is TRBJ1-5, the V gene TRBV12-3 or TRBV12-4; 8 positions match TRBD1. The CDR3 runs 17 residues. Trimming took 1 base from V and 4 from J; bases not matched to a gene: 9.

Ten or more counts support this clonotype. The CDR3 here is CASSFGDLTEAFF. The DNA of the CDR3 is TGTGCCAGCAGCTTCGGAGATCTCACTGAAGCTTTCTTT. The chain couples TRBV5-6 to TRBJ1-1, with D uncertain. The CDR3 has 13 amino acids. The germline V gene has CDR1 SGHDT and CDR2 YYEEEE. The ends were cut back, 2 bases at V and 4 bases at J, with 9 bases in the middle.

The sample holds many counts of this clonotype. J is TRBJ2-2 and V is TRBV2; D assignment may be TRBD1 or TRBD2 (6 bases each). The CDR3 length is 13 residues. The V end lost 4 bases, the J end lost 6 bases, and 9 bases lay between the germline ends. Germline CDR1 is SNHLY and CDR2 is FYNNEI. The CDR3 is CASSVRGAGELFF. In nucleotides, the CDR3 is TGTGCCAGCAGTGTAAGGGGGGCCGGGGAGCTGTTTTTT.